These 14 T cell receptor beta chains came from one sample sequenced in a study of radiation and T cells in renal cell carcinoma. Data came from immunoSEQ multiplex PCR; TCRdb stores just in-frame clones and leaves some out. The sample holds about 150,000 clones, around 90% seen once. Regarding time point: baseline pretreatment blood. Stated treatment: 15 Gy SBRT to primary tumor, nephrectomy 4 weeks later. The source was blood, collected from a patient whose treatment included radiotherapy and nephrectomy. The source is a woman between 65 and 79 years old with renal cell carcinoma.

This clone was seen a few times. The rearrangement links TRBV4-3 to TRBJ1-6; D is unresolved. This CDR3 comprises 16 residues. Deletions cut 1 base from V and 2 bases from J, with 9 bases between. CDR1 LGHNA and CDR2 YSLEER come from the germline V gene. This CDR3 is CASSQAAGTYNSPLHF. CDR3 sequence (DNA): TGCGCCAGCAGCCAAGCTGCGGGGACCTATAATTCACCCCTCCACTTT.

Comments on this clone: Distinct nucleotide sequences in the sample also encode this CDR3. The chain couples TRBV25-1 to TRBJ2-3, with TRBD1 matching 8 bases. The CDR3 consists of 15 residues. V dropped 5 bases and J dropped 3; count of bases not matched to a gene: 7. Germline V gene sequence: CDR1 MGHDK, CDR2 SYGVNS. DNA for the CDR3: TGTGCCAGCAGTCCACCCGGGACAGGAACAGATACGCAGTATTTT. It codes for CASSPPGTGTDTQYF.

As for this clone: The germline gene is not matched at one end of the junction; a read error may be the cause. This chain joins TRBV20-1 and TRBJ2-7; D is undetermined. CDR1 and CDR2 (germline): DFQATT, SNEGSKA (reference sequence). This CDR3 contains 10 residues. CDR3 sequence (DNA): TGCAGTGTTAGAGACCAGAGGTGGTACTTC. Its protein product is CSVRDQRWYF.

This clone was seen a single time. Here the CDR3 reads CASSLATGARTGELFF. DNA for the CDR3: TGCGCCAGCAGCTTGGCTACAGGGGCGAGGACCGGGGAGCTGTTTTTT. V usage is TRBV5-1 and J usage is TRBJ2-2; TRBD1 agrees at 7 bases. Germline CDR1 is SGHRS and CDR2 is YFSETQ. This CDR3 comprises 16 residues. After removal of 0 bases from V and 5 bases from J, the junction contained 7 bases not matched to a gene.

The chain couples TRBV5-6 to TRBJ1-5; D is unresolved. V was cut by 2 bases and J by 6 bases, with 18 bases left in between. The V gene's germline CDR1 is SGHDT and CDR2 YYEEEE. The CDR3 has 16 amino acids. The CDR3 reads CASSFLGSAVGQPQHF. The CDR3 nucleotides read TGTGCCAGCAGCTTTCTGGGATCCGCCGTAGGTCAGCCCCAGCATTTT.

This clone was observed a few times. The chain recombines TRBV5-1 with TRBJ1-5, with a tentative D call TRBD1 (6 bases). The length of the CDR3 is 13 residues. Germline-derived CDR1 and CDR2 are SGHRS and YFSETQ. V was pared by 2 bases and J by 5 bases, with 8 bases between. The CDR3 loop is CASSLGGDQPQHF. In DNA, the CDR3 is TGCGCCAGCAGCTTAGGGGGGGATCAGCCCCAGCATTTT. The whole variable domain, filled in from reference TRBV5-1 and TRBJ1-5, reads KAGVTQTPRYLIKTRGQQVTLSCSPISGHRSVSWYQQTPGQGLQFLFEYFSETQRNKGNFPGRFSGRQFSNSRSEMNVSTLELGDSALYLCASSLGGDQPQHFGDGTRLSIL.

V is TRBV6-1 and J is TRBJ1-5; D unclear. Germline assignment: CDR1 MNHNS and CDR2 SASEGT. The CDR3 is made up of 12 amino acids. The V gene lost 1 base and the J gene lost 5 bases, with 3 bases spanning the gap. DNA of the CDR3: TGTGCCAGCAGTGAAGAGGATCAGCCCCAGCATTTT. Protein: CASSEEDQPQHF.

The chain uses TRBV5-1 and TRBJ1-1; D is uncertain. CDR3 length: 14 amino acids. CDR1 and CDR2 (germline): SGHRS, YFSETQ. Trimming removed 0 bases at V and 0 bases at J, with 6 bases between. In DNA, the CDR3 is TGCGCCAGCAGCTTGGCGTATATGAACACTGAAGCTTTCTTT. This gives the protein CASSLAYMNTEAFF.

V is TRBV4-3 and J is TRBJ1-5; D uncertain. Germline-derived CDR1 and CDR2 are LGHNA and YSLEER. The CDR3 covers 17 residues. The V end lost 0 bases, the J end lost 3 bases, and 15 bases lay between the germline ends. Here the CDR3 DNA reads TGCGCCAGCAGCCAAGAATGGGTCCCTCCGGACAATCAGCCCCAGCATTTT. Protein product: CASSQEWVPPDNQPQHF.

The table lists this clone with a count of one. The genes are TRBV4-3 and TRBJ1-1; no clear D. The CDR3 runs 13 residues. CDR1 is LGHNA and CDR2 is YSLEER in the germline V gene. Trimming cost V 4 bases and J 4 bases, with 10 bases left between them. The CDR3 loop reads CASSPERSTEAFF. The CDR3 region has the DNA TGCGCCAGCAGCCCAGAGAGGAGCACTGAAGCTTTCTTT.

The rearrangement uses TRBV10-3 and TRBJ1-5; 9 bases match TRBD1. Germline loops: CDR1 ENHRY, CDR2 SYGVKD. The CDR3 contains 13 residues. V lost 10 bases and J lost 2; bases outside the gene matches: 3. CDR3: CASDRGGNQPQHF. As DNA, the CDR3 is TGTGCCAGCGACAGGGGGGGCAATCAGCCCCAGCATTTT.

The J gene is TRBJ1-4, the V gene TRBV14; D may be TRBD1 (5 bases). The germline V gene has CDR1 SGHDN and CDR2 FVKESK. The CDR3 has 16 residues. V lost 4 bases and J 3 bases, leaving 15 bases between the germline ends. CDR3 residues: CASSPPRTGANEKLFF. CDR3 nucleotides: TGTGCCAGCAGCCCCCCCCGAACAGGCGCTAATGAAAAACTGTTTTTT. Together with reference TRBV14 and TRBJ1-4, the CDR3 gives the full variable domain: EAGVTQFPSHSVIEKGQTVTLRCDPISGHDNLYWYRRVMGKEIKFLLHFVKESKQDESGMPNNRFLAERTGGTYSTLKVQPAELEDSGVYFCASSPPRTGANEKLFFGSGTQLSVL.

For the CDR3, the DNA is TGTGCCAGCAGAGCGGGGGTTCTTCGAGAGACCCAGTACTTC. It translates to CASRAGVLRETQYF. V gene TRBV6-1 combines with J gene TRBJ2-5; 8 bases line up with TRBD2. Germline lookup yields CDR1 MNHNS and CDR2 SASEGT. The CDR3 loop spans 14 amino acids. V lost 6 bases, J lost 4 bases, and 7 bases stayed unmatched.

The J gene is TRBJ2-3, the V gene TRBV19; 7 bases line up with TRBD2. The germline V gene encodes CDR1 LNHDA and CDR2 SQIVND (reference sequence). The CDR3 has 13 residues. The junction had 6 bases not matched to a gene; V was cut back by 10 bases and J by 2 bases. The CDR3 DNA sequence: TGTGCCACCCGGGGGGACCCCACAGATACGCAGTATTTT. Amino acid sequence: CATRGDPTDTQYF.